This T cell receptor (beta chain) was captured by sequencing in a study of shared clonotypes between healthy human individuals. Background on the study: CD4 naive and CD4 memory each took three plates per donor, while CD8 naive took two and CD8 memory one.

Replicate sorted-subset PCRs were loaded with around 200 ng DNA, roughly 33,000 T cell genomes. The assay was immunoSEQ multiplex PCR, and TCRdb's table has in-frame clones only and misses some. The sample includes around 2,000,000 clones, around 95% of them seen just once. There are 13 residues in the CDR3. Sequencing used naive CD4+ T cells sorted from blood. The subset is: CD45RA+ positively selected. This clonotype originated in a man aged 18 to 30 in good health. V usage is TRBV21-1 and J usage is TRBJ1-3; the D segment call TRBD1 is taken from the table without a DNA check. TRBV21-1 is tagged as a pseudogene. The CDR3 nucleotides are TGTGCCAGCAGCAAAGAACACCGAAACACCATATATTTT. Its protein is CASSKEHRNTIYF.